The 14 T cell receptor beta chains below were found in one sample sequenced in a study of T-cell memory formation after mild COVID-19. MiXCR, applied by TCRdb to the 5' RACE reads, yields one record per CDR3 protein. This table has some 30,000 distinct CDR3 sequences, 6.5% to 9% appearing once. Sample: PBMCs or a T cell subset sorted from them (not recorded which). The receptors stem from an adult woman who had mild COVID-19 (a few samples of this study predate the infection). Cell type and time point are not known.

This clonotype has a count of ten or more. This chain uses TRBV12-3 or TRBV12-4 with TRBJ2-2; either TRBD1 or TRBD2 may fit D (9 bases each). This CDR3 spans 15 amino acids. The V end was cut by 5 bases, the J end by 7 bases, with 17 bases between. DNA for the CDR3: TGTGCCAGCAGTGCGGGGGGGACAGGGCTCGGGGAGCTGTTTTTT. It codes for CASSAGGTGLGELFF.

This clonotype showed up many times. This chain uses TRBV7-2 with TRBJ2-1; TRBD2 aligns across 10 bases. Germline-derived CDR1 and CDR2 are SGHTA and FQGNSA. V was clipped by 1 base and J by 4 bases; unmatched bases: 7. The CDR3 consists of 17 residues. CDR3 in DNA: TGTGCCAGCAGCTTAGTGGGTAGCGGGGGGATTTACAATGAGCAGTTCTTC. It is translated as CASSLVGSGGIYNEQFF.

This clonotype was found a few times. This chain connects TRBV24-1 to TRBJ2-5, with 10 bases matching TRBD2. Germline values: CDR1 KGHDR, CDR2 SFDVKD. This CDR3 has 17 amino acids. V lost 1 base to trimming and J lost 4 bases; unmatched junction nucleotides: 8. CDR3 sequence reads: CATSDFRASGSPETQYF. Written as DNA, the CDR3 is TGTGCCACCAGTGATTTTCGGGCTAGCGGGAGCCCAGAGACCCAGTACTTC.

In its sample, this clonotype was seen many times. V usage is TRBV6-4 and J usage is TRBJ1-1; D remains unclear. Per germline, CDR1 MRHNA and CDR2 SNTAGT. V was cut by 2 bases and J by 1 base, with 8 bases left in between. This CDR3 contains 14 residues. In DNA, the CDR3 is TGTGCCAGCAGTGACGGGTTGGAGAACACTGAAGCTTTCTTT. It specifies CASSDGLENTEAFF.

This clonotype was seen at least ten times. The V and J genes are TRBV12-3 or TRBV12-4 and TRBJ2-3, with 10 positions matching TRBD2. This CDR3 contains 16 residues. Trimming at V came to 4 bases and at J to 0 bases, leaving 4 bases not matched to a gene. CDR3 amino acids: CASSSGLASSTDTQYF. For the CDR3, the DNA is TGTGCCAGCAGTTCGGGACTAGCGTCTAGCACAGATACGCAGTATTTT.

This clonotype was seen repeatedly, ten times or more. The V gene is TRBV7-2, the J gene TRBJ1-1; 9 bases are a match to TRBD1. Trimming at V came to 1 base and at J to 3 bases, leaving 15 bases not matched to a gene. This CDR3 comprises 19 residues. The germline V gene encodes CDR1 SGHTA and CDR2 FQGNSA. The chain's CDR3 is CASSLGRTGARGWDTEAFF. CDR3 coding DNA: TGTGCCAGCAGCTTAGGAAGGACAGGGGCCCGGGGTTGGGACACTGAAGCTTTCTTT.

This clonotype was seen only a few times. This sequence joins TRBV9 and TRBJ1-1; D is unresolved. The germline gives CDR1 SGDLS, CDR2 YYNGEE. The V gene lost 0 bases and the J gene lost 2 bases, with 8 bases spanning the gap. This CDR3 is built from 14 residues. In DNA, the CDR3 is TGTGCCAGCAGCGTAGAGGCGGCTAACACTGAAGCTTTCTTT. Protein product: CASSVEAANTEAFF.

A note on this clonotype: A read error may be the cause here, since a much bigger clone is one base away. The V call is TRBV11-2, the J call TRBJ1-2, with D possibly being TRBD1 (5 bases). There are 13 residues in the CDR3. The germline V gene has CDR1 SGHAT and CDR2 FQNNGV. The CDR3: CASSIEGPYGYTF. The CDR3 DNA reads TGTGCCAGCAGCATAGAGGGGCCCTATGGCTACACCTTC.

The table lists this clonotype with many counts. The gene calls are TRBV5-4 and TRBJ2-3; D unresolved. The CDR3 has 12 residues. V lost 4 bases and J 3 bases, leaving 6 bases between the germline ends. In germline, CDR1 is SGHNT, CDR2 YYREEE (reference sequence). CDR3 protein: CASSMGTDTQYF. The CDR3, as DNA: TGTGCCAGCAGCATGGGAACAGATACGCAGTATTTT.

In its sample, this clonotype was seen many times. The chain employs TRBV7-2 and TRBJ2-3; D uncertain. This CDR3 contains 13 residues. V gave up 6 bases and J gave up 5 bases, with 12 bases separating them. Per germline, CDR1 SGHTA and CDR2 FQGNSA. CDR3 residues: CASSLRSVDTQYF. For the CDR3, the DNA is TGTGCCAGCAGTCTAAGGTCCGTAGATACGCAGTATTTT.

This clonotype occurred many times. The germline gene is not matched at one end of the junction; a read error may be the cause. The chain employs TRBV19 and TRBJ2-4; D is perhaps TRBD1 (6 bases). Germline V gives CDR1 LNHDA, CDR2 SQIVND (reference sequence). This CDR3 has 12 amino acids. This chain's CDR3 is CASSTRTGQSDF. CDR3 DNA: TGTGCCAGTAGTACACGCACGGGACAATCTGACTTC.

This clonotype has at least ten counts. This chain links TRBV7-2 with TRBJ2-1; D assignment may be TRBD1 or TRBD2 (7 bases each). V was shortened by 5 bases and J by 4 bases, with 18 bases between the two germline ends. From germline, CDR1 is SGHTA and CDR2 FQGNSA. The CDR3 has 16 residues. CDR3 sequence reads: CASSRQGGAGYNEQFF. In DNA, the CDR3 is TGTGCCAGCAGCCGTCAGGGGGGGGCGGGGTACAATGAGCAGTTCTTC.

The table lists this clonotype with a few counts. DNA of the CDR3: TGTGCCAGCAGCCCCGCCGGGGCAGTGTATGAGCAGTTCTTC. Translation gives CASSPAGAVYEQFF. The rearrangement joins TRBV3-1 to TRBJ2-1; D could derive from TRBD1 or TRBD2 (5 bases each). V gave up 4 bases and J gave up 8 bases, with 15 bases separating them. The CDR3 is 14 amino acids. Germline CDR1 is LGHDT and CDR2 is YNNKEL (reference sequence).

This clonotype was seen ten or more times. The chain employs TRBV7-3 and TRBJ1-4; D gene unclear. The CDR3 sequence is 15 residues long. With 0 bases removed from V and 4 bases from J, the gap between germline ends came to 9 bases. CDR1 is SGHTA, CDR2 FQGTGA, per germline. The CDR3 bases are TGTGCCAGCAGCTTAACCAAAGGGAGTAATGAAAAACTGTTTTTT. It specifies CASSLTKGSNEKLFF.